This is a list of T cell receptor beta chains from one sample in a study of blood T cell repertoires in COVID-19. Assay: immunoSEQ multiplex PCR; the TCRdb copy retains only in-frame clones and omits some. The data show 150,000 to 200,000 clones, with approximately 81% seen just once and about 1% held by the top ten. The sequenced sample was peripheral blood. These receptors came from a man in his forties or fifties with acute or convalescent COVID-19. Each CDR3 is given with its conserved first and last residue. The order of the fields is clone size, V gene, J gene, D gene, CDR3 protein, CDR3 DNA. A D gene is named only where the DNA matches it firmly. Size is stated for part of the rows, as once, few or many counts, or as a class when the clone is expanded.

clone_size: once; v_call: TRBV6-7; j_call: TRBJ1-5; d_call: NA; cdr3_aa: CASSYSTAGSLTQPQHF; cdr3_nt: TGTGCCAGCAGTTACTCAACGGCAGGAAGTTTAACGCAGCCCCAGCATTTT
clone_size: NA; v_call: TRBV10-3; j_call: TRBJ2-2; d_call: NA; cdr3_aa: CAISEFVATLGTGELFF; cdr3_nt: TGTGCCATCAGTGAGTTTGTTGCTACGCTAGGCACCGGGGAGCTGTTTTTT
clone_size: NA; v_call: TRBV3-1/TRBV3-2; j_call: TRBJ1-1; d_call: NA; cdr3_aa: CASSPTLNTEAFF; cdr3_nt: TGTGCCAGCAGCCCGACACTGAACACTGAAGCTTTCTTT
clone_size: once; v_call: TRBV11-3; j_call: TRBJ2-3; d_call: TRBD2; cdr3_aa: CASSTRTSGGTDTQYF; cdr3_nt: TGTGCCAGCAGCACCCGGACTAGCGGCGGCACAGATACGCAGTATTTT
clone_size: NA; v_call: TRBV7-3; j_call: TRBJ2-1; d_call: TRBD2; cdr3_aa: CASSPGTSVYNEQFF; cdr3_nt: TGTGCCAGCAGCCCGGGGACTAGCGTTTACAATGAGCAGTTCTTC
clone_size: NA; v_call: TRBV30; j_call: TRBJ2-3; d_call: NA; cdr3_aa: CAWSEGSPTTDTQYF; cdr3_nt: TGTGCCTGGAGTGAAGGGAGCCCGACCACAGATACGCAGTATTTT
clone_size: once; v_call: TRBV9; j_call: TRBJ1-6; d_call: NA; cdr3_aa: CASSALAGENSPLHF; cdr3_nt: TGTGCCAGCAGCGCACTCGCGGGGGAAAATTCACCCCTCCACTTT
clone_size: once; v_call: TRBV11-2; j_call: TRBJ1-4; d_call: TRBD1; cdr3_aa: CASSSGTGNEKLFF; cdr3_nt: TGTGCCAGCAGCTCCGGGACAGGGAATGAAAAACTGTTTTTT
clone_size: NA; v_call: TRBV6-2/TRBV6-3; j_call: TRBJ1-5; d_call: NA; cdr3_aa: CASSWQSNQPQHF; cdr3_nt: TGTGCCAGCAGTTGGCAGAGCAATCAGCCCCAGCATTTT
clone_size: NA; v_call: TRBV6-5; j_call: TRBJ2-2; d_call: TRBD1; cdr3_aa: CASSYSTGGNTGELFF; cdr3_nt: TGTGCCAGCAGTTACTCGACAGGGGGTAACACCGGGGAGCTGTTTTTT
clone_size: NA; v_call: TRBV18; j_call: TRBJ2-7; d_call: TRBD1; cdr3_aa: CASSPAGQGTYEQYF; cdr3_nt: TGTGCCAGCTCACCGGCGGGACAGGGCACCTACGAGCAGTACTTC
clone_size: NA; v_call: TRBV6-5; j_call: TRBJ2-1; d_call: TRBD2; cdr3_aa: CASTSGGSYNEQFF; cdr3_nt: TGTGCCAGCACCAGCGGGGGGTCATACAATGAGCAGTTCTTC
clone_size: NA; v_call: TRBV5-1; j_call: TRBJ2-7; d_call: NA; cdr3_aa: CASSHSDPVGSVQYF; cdr3_nt: TGCGCCAGCAGCCACTCCGACCCGGTGGGGAGCGTGCAGTACTTC
clone_size: few; v_call: TRBV7-9; j_call: TRBJ1-1; d_call: TRBD1; cdr3_aa: CASSLAKTGAISNTEAFF; cdr3_nt: TGTGCCAGCAGCTTAGCTAAGACAGGGGCGATCTCGAACACTGAAGCTTTCTTT
clone_size: NA; v_call: TRBV11-1; j_call: TRBJ2-7; d_call: NA; cdr3_aa: CASSLVRHQLGGEQYF; cdr3_nt: TGTGCCAGCAGCTTAGTTCGACACCAGCTGGGAGGTGAGCAGTACTTC
clone_size: NA; v_call: TRBV7-8; j_call: TRBJ1-4; d_call: NA; cdr3_aa: CASSFEAATNEKLFF; cdr3_nt: TGTGCCAGCAGCTTTGAGGCTGCAACTAATGAAAAACTGTTTTTT
clone_size: NA; v_call: TRBV7-2; j_call: TRBJ2-7; d_call: NA; cdr3_aa: CASSLGLAAYEQYF; cdr3_nt: TGTGCCAGCAGCTTAGGACTGGCAGCGTACGAGCAGTACTTC
clone_size: NA; v_call: TRBV29-1; j_call: TRBJ2-6; d_call: NA; cdr3_aa: CSVDRAKYRSGANVLTF; cdr3_nt: TGCAGCGTTGACAGGGCCAAATATCGCTCTGGGGCCAACGTCCTGACTTTC
clone_size: NA; v_call: TRBV2; j_call: TRBJ1-1; d_call: NA; cdr3_aa: CASRLGLRNTEAFF; cdr3_nt: TGTGCCAGTAGACTCGGGTTGAGGAACACTGAAGCTTTCTTT
clone_size: NA; v_call: TRBV13; j_call: TRBJ1-6; d_call: NA; cdr3_aa: CASRSGVDNSPLHF; cdr3_nt: TGTGCCAGCAGATCCGGTGTAGATAATTCACCCCTCCACTTT
clone_size: NA; v_call: TRBV27; j_call: TRBJ1-1; d_call: NA; cdr3_aa: CASSSWDNYMNTEAFF; cdr3_nt: TGTGCCAGCAGTTCGTGGGACAACTACATGAACACTGAAGCTTTCTTT
clone_size: NA; v_call: TRBV4-3; j_call: TRBJ1-1; d_call: NA; cdr3_aa: CASSQSRGSNTEAFF; cdr3_nt: TGCGCCAGCAGCCAATCACGGGGATCGAACACTGAAGCTTTCTTT
clone_size: once; v_call: TRBV7-2; j_call: TRBJ2-1; d_call: TRBD2; cdr3_aa: CASSLELAGGSREQFF; cdr3_nt: TGTGCCAGCAGCTTAGAACTAGCGGGGGGGAGCCGCGAGCAGTTCTTC
clone_size: NA; v_call: TRBV12-2; j_call: TRBJ2-3; d_call: NA; cdr3_aa: CASRFPRPRNSGGSDTQYF; cdr3_nt: TGTGCAAGTCGCTTCCCGCGGCCCCGAAATAGCGGGGGGTCAGATACGCAGTATTTT
clone_size: NA; v_call: TRBV6-5; j_call: TRBJ1-1; d_call: NA; cdr3_aa: CASKEGQSNTEAFF; cdr3_nt: TGTGCCAGCAAGGAAGGACAGTCGAACACTGAAGCTTTCTTT